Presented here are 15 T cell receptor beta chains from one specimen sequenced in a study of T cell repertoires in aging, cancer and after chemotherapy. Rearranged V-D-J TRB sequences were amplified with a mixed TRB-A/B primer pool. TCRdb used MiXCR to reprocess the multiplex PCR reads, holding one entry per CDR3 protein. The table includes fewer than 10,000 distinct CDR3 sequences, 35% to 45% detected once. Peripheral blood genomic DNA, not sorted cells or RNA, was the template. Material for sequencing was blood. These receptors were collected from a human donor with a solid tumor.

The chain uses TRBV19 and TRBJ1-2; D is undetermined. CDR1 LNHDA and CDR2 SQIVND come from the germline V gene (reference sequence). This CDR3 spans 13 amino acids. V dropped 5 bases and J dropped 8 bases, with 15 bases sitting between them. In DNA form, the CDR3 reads TGTGCCAGTAGTCCCGGGTCGACTGCGGGCTACACCTTC. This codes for CASSPGSTAGYTF.

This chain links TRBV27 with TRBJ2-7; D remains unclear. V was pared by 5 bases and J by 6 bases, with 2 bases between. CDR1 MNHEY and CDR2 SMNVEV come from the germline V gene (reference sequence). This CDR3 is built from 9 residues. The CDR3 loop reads CASSAEQYF. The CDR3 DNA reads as TGTGCCAGCAGTGCCGAGCAGTACTTC.

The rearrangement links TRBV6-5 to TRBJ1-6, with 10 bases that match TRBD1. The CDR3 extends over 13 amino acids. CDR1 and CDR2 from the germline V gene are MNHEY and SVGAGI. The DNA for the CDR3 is TGTGCGACAGGGGGCCGGGGTAATTCACCCCTCCACTTT. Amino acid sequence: CATGGRGNSPLHF.

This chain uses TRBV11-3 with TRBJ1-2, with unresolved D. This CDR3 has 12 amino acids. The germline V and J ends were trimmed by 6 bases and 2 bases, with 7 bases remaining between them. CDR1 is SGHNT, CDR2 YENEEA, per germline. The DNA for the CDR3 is TGTGCCAGCAGTGTGGACAACTATGGCTACACCTTC. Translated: CASSVDNYGYTF. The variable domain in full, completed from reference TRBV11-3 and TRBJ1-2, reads EAGVVQSPRYKIIEKKQPVAFWCNPISGHNTLYWYLQNLGQGPELLIRYENEEAVDDSQLPKDRFSAERLKGVDSTLKIQPAELGDSAVYLCASSVDNYGYTFGSGTRLTVV.

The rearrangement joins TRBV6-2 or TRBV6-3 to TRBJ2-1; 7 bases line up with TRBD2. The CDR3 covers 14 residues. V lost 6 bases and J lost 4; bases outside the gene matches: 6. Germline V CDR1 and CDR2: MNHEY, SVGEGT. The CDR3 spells CASSTRDYYNEQFF. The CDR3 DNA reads TGTGCCAGCAGCACCCGGGACTATTACAATGAGCAGTTCTTC.

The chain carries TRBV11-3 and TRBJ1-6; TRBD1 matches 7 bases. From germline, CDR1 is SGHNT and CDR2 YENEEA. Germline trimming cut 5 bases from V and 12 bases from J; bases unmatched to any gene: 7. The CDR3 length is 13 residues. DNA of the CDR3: TGTGCCAGCAGCACCGGACAGGATTTACCCCTCCACTTT. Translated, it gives CASSTGQDLPLHF. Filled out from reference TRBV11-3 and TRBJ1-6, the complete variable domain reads EAGVVQSPRYKIIEKKQPVAFWCNPISGHNTLYWYLQNLGQGPELLIRYENEEAVDDSQLPKDRFSAERLKGVDSTLKIQPAELGDSAVYLCASSTGQDLPLHFGNGTRLTVT.

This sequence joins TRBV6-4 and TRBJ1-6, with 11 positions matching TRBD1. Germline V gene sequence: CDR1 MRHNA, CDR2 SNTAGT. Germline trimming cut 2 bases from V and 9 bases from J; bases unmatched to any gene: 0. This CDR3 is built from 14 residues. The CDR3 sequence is CASSDGTGGSPLHF. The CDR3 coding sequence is TGTGCCAGCAGTGACGGGACAGGGGGTTCACCCCTCCACTTT.

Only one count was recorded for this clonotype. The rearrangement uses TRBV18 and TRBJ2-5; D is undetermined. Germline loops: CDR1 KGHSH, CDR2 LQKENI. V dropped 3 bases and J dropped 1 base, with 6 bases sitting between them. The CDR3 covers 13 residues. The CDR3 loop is CASSPQAQETQYF. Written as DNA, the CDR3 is TGTGCCAGCTCACCTCAGGCCCAAGAGACCCAGTACTTC.

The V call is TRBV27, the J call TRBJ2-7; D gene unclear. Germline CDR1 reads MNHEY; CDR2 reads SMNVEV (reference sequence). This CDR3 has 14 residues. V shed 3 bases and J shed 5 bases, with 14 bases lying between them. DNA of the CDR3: TGTGCCAGCAGTTTCTTAGGGTCCCCAGACGAGCAGTACTTC. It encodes CASSFLGSPDEQYF.

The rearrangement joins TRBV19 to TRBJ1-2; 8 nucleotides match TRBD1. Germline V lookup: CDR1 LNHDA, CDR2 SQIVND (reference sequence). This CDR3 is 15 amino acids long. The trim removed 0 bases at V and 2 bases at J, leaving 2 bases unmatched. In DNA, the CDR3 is TGTGCCAGTAGTATAGAGGACAGGGAGAACTATGGCTACACCTTC. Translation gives CASSIEDRENYGYTF. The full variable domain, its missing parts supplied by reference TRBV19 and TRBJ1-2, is DGGITQSPKYLFRKEGQNVTLSCEQNLNHDAMYWYRQDPGQGLRLIYYSQIVNDFQKGDIAEGYSVSREKKESFPLTVTSAQKNPTAFYLCASSIEDRENYGYTFGSGTRLTVV.

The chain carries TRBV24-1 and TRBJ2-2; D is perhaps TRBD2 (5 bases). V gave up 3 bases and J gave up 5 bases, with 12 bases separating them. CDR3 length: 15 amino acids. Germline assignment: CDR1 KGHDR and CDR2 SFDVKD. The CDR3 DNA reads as TGTGCCACCAGTGATGAGGGAAGGGAAACCGGGGAGCTGTTTTTT. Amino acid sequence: CATSDEGRETGELFF.

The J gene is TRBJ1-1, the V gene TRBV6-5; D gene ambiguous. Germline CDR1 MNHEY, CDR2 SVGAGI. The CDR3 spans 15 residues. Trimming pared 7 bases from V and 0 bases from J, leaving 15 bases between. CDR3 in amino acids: CASISAEVMNTEAFF. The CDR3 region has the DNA TGTGCCAGCATCTCGGCTGAGGTTATGAACACTGAAGCTTTCTTT.

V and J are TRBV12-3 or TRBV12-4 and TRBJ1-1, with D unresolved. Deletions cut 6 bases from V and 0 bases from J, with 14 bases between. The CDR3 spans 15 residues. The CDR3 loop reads CASRTAPTMNTEAFF. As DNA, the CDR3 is TGTGCCAGCAGGACGGCTCCGACGATGAACACTGAAGCTTTCTTT.

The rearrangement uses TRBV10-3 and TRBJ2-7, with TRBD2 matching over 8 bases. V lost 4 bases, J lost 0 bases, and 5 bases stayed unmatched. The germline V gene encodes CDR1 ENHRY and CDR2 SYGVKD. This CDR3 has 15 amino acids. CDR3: CAISGTSPSSYEQYF. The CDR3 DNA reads TGTGCCATCAGTGGGACTAGCCCTAGCTCCTACGAGCAGTACTTC.

For the CDR3, the DNA is TGTGCCAGCTCACCGACAGGGGTCACTGAAGCTTTCTTT. Protein product: CASSPTGVTEAFF. This rearrangement joins TRBV18 to TRBJ1-1; 8 bases map to TRBD1. The CDR3 extends over 13 amino acids. The ends lost 3 bases at V and 4 bases at J; junction bases unmatched: 1. Germline CDR1 reads KGHSH; CDR2 reads LQKENI. Filled out from reference TRBV18 and TRBJ1-1, the complete variable domain reads NAGVMQNPRHLVRRRGQEARLRCSPMKGHSHVYWYRQLPEEGLKFMVYLQKENIIDESGMPKERFSAEFPKEGPSILRIQQVVRGDSAAYFCASSPTGVTEAFFGQGTRLTVV.